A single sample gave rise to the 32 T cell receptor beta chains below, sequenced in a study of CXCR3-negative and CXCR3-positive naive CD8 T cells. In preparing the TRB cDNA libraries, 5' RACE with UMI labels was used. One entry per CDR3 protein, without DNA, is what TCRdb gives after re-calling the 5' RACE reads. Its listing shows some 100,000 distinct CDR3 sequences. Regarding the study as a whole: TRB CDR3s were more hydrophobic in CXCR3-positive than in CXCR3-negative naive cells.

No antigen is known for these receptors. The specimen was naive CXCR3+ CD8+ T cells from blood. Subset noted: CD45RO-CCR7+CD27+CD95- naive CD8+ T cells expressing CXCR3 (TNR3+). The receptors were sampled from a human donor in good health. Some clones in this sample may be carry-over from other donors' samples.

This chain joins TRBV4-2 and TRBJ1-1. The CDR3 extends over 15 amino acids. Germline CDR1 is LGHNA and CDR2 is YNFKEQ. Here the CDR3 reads CASSQGGRMNTEAFF.

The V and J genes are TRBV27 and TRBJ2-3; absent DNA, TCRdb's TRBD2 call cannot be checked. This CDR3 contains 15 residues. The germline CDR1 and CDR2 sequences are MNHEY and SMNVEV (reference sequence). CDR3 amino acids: CASSPGLASTDTQYF.

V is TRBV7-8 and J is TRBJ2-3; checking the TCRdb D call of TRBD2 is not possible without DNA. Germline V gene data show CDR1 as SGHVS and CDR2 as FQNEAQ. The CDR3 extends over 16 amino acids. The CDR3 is CASSILSGSRADTQYF. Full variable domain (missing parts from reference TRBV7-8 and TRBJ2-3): GAGVSQSPRYKVAKRGQDVALRCDPISGHVSLFWYQQALGQGPEFLTYFQNEAQLDKSGLPSDRFFAERPEGSVSTLKIQRTQQEDSAVYLCASSILSGSRADTQYFGPGTRLTVL.

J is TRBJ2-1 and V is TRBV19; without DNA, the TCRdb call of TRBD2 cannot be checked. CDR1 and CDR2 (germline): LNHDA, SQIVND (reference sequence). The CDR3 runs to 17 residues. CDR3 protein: CASSPGLAGTTYNEQFF.

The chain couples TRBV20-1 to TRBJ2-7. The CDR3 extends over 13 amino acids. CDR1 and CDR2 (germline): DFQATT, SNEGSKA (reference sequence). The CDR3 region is CSARDPDYYEQYF.

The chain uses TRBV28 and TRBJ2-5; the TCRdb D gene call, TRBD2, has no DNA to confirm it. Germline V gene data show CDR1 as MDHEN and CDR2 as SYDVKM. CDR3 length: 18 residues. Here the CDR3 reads CASSLALAGGPGQETQYF. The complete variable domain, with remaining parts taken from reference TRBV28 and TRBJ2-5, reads DVKVTQSSRYLVKRTGEKVFLECVQDMDHENMFWYRQDPGLGLRLIYFSYDVKMKEKGDIPEGYSVSREKKERFSLILESASTNQTSMYLCASSLALAGGPGQETQYFGPGTRLLVL.

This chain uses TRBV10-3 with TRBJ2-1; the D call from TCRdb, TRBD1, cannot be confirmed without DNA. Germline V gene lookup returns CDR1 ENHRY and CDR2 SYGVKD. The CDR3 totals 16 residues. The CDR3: CAIMGAVGTGDNEQFF.

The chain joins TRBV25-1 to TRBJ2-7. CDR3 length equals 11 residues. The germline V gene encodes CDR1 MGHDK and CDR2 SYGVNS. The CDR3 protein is CASSEGNEQYF.

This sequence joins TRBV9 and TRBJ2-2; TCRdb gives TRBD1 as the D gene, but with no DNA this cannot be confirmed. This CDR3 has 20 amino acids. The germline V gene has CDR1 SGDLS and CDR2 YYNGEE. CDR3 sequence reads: CASSVSLGAGGIANTGELFF.

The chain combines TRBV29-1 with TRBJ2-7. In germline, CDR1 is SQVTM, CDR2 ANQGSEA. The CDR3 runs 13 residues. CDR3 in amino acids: CSVENPRTYEQYF.

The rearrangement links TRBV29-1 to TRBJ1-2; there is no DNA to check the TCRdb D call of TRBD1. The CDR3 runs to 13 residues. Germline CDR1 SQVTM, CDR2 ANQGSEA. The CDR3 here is CSAPATGRHGYTF.

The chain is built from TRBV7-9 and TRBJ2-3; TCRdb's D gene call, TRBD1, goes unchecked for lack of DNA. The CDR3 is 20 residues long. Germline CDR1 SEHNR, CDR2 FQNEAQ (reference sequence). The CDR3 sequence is CASSYRMLEGQGVVGDTQYF.

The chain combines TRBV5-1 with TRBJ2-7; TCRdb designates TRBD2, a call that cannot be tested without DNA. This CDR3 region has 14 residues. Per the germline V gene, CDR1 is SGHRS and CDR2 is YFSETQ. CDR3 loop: CASSAGGTIGEQYF.

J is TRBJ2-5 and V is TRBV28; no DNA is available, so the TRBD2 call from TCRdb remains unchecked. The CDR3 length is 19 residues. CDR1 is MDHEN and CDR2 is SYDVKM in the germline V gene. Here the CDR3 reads CASSWGSGRPERAKETQYF.

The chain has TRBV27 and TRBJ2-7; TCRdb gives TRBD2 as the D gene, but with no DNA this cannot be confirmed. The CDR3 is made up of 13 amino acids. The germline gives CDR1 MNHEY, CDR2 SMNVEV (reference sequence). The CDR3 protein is CASRDRDYYEQYF.

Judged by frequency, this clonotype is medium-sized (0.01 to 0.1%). CDR3 region: CASSSSYEQYF. The chain recombines TRBV5-1 with TRBJ2-7. Germline V lookup: CDR1 SGHRS, CDR2 YFSETQ. The CDR3 spans 11 residues.

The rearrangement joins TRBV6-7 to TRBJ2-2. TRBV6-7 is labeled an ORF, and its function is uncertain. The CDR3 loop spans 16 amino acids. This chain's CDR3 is CASSYSGRLPRGELFF.

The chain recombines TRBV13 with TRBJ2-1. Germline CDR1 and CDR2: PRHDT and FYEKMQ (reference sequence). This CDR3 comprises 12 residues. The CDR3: CASSHRPHEQFF. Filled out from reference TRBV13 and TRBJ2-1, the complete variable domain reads AAGVIQSPRHLIKEKRETATLKCYPIPRHDTVYWYQQGPGQDPQFLISFYEKMQSDKGSIPDRFSAQQFSDYHSELNMSSLELGDSALYFCASSHRPHEQFFGPGTRLTVL.

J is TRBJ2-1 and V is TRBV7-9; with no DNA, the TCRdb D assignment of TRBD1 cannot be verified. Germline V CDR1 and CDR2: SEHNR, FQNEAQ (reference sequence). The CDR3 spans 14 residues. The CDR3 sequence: CASSSGQEHNEQFF.

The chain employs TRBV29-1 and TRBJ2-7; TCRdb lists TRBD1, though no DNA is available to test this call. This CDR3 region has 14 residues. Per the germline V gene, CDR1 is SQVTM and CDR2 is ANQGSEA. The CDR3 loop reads CSVNPTGLSNEQYF.

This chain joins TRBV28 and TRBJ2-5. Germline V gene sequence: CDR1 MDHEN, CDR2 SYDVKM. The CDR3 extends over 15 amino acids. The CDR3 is CASSLFQTNQETQYF.

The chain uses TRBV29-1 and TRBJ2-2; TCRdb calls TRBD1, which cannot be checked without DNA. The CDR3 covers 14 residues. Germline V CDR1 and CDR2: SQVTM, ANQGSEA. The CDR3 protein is CSVGRTGSTGELFF.

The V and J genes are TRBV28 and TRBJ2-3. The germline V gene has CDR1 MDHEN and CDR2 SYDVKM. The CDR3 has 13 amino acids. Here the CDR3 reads CASSAFTTDTQYF.

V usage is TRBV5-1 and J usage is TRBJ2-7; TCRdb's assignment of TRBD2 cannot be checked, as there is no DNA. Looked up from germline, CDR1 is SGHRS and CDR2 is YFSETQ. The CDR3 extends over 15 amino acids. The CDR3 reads CASSLFPDSSYEQYF.

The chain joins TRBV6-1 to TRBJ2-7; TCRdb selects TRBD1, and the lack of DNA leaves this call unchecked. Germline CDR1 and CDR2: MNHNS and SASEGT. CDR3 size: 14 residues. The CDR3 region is CASSETRGFYEQYF.

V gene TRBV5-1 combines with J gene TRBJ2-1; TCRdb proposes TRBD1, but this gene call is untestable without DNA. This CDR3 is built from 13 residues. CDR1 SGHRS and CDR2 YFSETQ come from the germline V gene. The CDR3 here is CASSRQDNNEQFF.

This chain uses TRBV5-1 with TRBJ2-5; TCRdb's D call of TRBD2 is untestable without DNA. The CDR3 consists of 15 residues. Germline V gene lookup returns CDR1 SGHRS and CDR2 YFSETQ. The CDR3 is CASSLGGTRQETQYF.

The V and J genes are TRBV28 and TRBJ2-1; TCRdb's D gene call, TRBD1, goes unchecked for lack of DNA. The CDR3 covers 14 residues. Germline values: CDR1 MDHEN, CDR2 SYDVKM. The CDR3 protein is CASSPGALYNEQFF. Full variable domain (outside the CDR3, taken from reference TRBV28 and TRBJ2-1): DVKVTQSSRYLVKRTGEKVFLECVQDMDHENMFWYRQDPGLGLRLIYFSYDVKMKEKGDIPEGYSVSREKKERFSLILESASTNQTSMYLCASSPGALYNEQFFGPGTRLTVL.

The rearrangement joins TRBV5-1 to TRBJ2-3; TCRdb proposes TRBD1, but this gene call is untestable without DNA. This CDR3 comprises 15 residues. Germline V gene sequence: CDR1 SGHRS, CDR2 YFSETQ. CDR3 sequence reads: CASSFGRGVADTQYF.

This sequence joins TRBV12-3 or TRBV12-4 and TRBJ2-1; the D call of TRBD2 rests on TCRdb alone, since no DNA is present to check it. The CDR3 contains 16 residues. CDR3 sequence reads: CASSLGAGGSYNEQFF.

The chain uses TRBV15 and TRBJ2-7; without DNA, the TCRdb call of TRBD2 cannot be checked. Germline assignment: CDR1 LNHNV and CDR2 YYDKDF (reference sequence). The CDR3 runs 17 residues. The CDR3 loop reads CATSRAGLAGRLDEQYF.

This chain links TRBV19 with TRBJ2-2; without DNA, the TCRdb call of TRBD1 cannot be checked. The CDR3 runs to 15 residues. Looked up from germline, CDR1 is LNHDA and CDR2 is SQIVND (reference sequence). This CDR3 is CASSIAGARIGELFF.